These 23 T cell receptor beta chains were all obtained from the same sample, sequenced in a study of PD-L1 blockade in urothelial cancer. The protocol was immunoSEQ multiplex PCR, while the TCRdb copy is restricted to in-frame clones and leaves out a portion. Among tens of thousands of clones listed, approximately 80% were seen once. The sequences come from PBMCs, collected around atezolizumab (anti-PD-L1) treatment. These receptors were obtained from a man aged 70 or older with urothelial cancer.

This clone showed up just a few times. V and J are TRBV9 and TRBJ2-6; the match to TRBD1 covers 10 bases. This CDR3 has 21 residues. Germline values: CDR1 SGDLS, CDR2 YYNGEE. Trimming cost V 4 bases and J 0 bases; bases outside gene matches: 16. The CDR3 region is CASSPSFARDRGASGANVLTF. The CDR3, as DNA: TGTGCCAGCAGCCCGAGCTTCGCCCGGGACAGGGGCGCCTCTGGGGCCAACGTCCTGACTTTC.

This clone has a single count. V usage is TRBV7-7 and J usage is TRBJ1-4; 9 positions match TRBD1. Germline CDR1 is SSHAT and CDR2 is FNYEAQ (reference sequence). CDR3 length: 15 amino acids. After removal of 5 bases from V and 4 bases from J, the junction contained 5 bases not matched to a gene. CDR3 loop: CASSPGTGSNEKLFF. The CDR3 DNA reads TGTGCCAGCAGCCCAGGGACAGGGAGTAATGAAAAACTGTTTTTT. The full variable domain, rest sourced from reference TRBV7-7 and TRBJ1-4, is GAGVSQSPRYKVTKRGQDVTLRCDPISSHATLYWYQQALGQGPEFLTYFNYEAQPDKSGLPSDRFSAERPEGSISTLTIQRTEQRDSAMYRCASSPGTGSNEKLFFGSGTQLSVL.

V usage is TRBV7-9 and J usage is TRBJ1-1, with 7 bases that match TRBD1. CDR1 SEHNR and CDR2 FQNEAQ come from the germline V gene (reference sequence). This CDR3 has 13 amino acids. The trim removed 1 base at V and 5 bases at J, leaving 1 base unmatched. The CDR3 region is CASSLEGQTEAFF. The CDR3 bases are TGTGCCAGCAGCTTAGAGGGACAGACTGAAGCTTTCTTT.

The chain has TRBV25-1 and TRBJ2-2, with 8 bases that match TRBD1. J lost 3 bases, V lost 2 bases, and 11 bases had no gene match. The CDR3 spans 18 residues. Germline assignment: CDR1 MGHDK and CDR2 SYGVNS. The CDR3, as DNA: TGTGCCAGCAGTGAAGGATCAGGCGAACAGGGGGACACCGGGGAGCTGTTTTTT. It specifies CASSEGSGEQGDTGELFF.

The genes are TRBV4-1 and TRBJ2-5, with D possibly being TRBD2 (5 bases). CDR3 length equals 13 residues. Germline V gene data show CDR1 as MGHRA and CDR2 as YSYEKL. The V end lost 2 bases, the J end lost 4 bases, and 8 bases lay between the germline ends. For the CDR3, the DNA is TGCGCCAGCAGCCAAAGCGGTAGAGAGACCCAGTACTTC. Translating it yields CASSQSGRETQYF.

The chain links TRBV7-6 to TRBJ2-1; 11 bases match TRBD2. V lost 6 bases to trimming and J lost 4 bases; unmatched junction nucleotides: 5. The CDR3 length is 15 residues. Looked up from germline, CDR1 is SGHVS and CDR2 is FNYEAQ. The CDR3 sequence is CASRRLAGTYNEQFF. The CDR3, as DNA: TGTGCCAGCAGACGACTAGCGGGAACGTACAATGAGCAGTTCTTC.

The rearrangement links TRBV28 to TRBJ1-5; perhaps TRBD1 as D (6 bases). CDR1 MDHEN and CDR2 SYDVKM come from the germline V gene. The CDR3 is made up of 12 amino acids. Deletions cut 5 bases from V and 8 bases from J, with 10 bases between. CDR3 residues: CASSTQGKPQHF. CDR3 coding DNA: TGTGCCAGCAGTACTCAGGGGAAGCCCCAGCATTTT.

The V call is TRBV7-2, the J call TRBJ1-3; a possible D gene is TRBD1 (6 bases). CDR1 is SGHTA and CDR2 is FQGNSA in the germline V gene. V lost 4 bases to trimming and J lost 0 bases, with 10 bases between them. The CDR3 is 15 residues long. In DNA form, the CDR3 reads TGTGCCAGCAGCTCGAGGGGGGGCTCTGGAAACACCATATATTTT. As protein: CASSSRGGSGNTIYF.

This chain joins TRBV7-2 and TRBJ2-7, with D possibly being TRBD2 (5 bases). CDR3 length equals 15 residues. V lost 0 bases to trimming and J lost 1 base, with 10 bases between them. CDR1 SGHTA and CDR2 FQGNSA come from the germline V gene. CDR3 DNA: TGTGCCAGCAGCTTAGCAGCGGACCCTTCCTACGAGCAGTACTTC. Translated, it gives CASSLAADPSYEQYF.

This clone was seen only once. The chain has TRBV10-3 and TRBJ2-3; D perhaps matches TRBD1 (6 bases). V lost 3 bases to trimming and J lost 7 bases, with 17 bases between them. Germline CDR1 is ENHRY and CDR2 is SYGVKD. The CDR3 extends over 15 amino acids. The CDR3 coding sequence is TGTGCCATCAGTGAAGAACTGGGGGCCTCCCATACGCAGTATTTT. Residues: CAISEELGASHTQYF.

The CDR3 region has the DNA TGTGCCAGCAGCACGGGACAGGGGATTTTCCTTCAGTACTTC. It encodes CASSTGQGIFLQYF. The chain combines TRBV7-2 with TRBJ2-4; 10 bases align to TRBD1. CDR1 SGHTA and CDR2 FQGNSA come from the germline V gene. J gave up 11 bases and V 5 bases, and 9 bases lay outside the gene matches. This CDR3 contains 14 residues.

J is TRBJ2-2 and V is TRBV11-1, with 7 bases that match TRBD1. Germline values: CDR1 SGHAT, CDR2 FQDESV (reference sequence). V lost 1 base to trimming and J lost 4 bases; unmatched junction nucleotides: 9. The CDR3 totals 17 residues. CDR3 in DNA: TGTGCCAGCAGCTTAGAATCAGGACAGGTTGTCACCGGGGAGCTGTTTTTT. It codes for CASSLESGQVVTGELFF.

The rearrangement links TRBV11-2 to TRBJ2-5; possibly TRBD2 for D (7 bases). This CDR3 has 13 residues. Germline CDR1 SGHAT, CDR2 FQNNGV. V was pared by 5 bases and J by 5 bases, with 12 bases between. CDR3 sequence: CASSRGGVETQYF. In DNA form, the CDR3 reads TGTGCCAGCAGCCGAGGGGGGGTGGAGACCCAGTACTTC.

The chain recombines TRBV9 with TRBJ2-2; weak D call: TRBD2 (6 bases). CDR3 length: 16 residues. Per the germline V gene, CDR1 is SGDLS and CDR2 is YYNGEE. Between the trimmed V and J ends, which lost 5 bases and 4 bases, there was a span of 18 bases. The CDR3 DNA reads TGTGCCAGCAGTGCGTTAGCGGCCTCGGGCACCGGGGAGCTGTTTTTT. This codes for CASSALAASGTGELFF.

The chain joins TRBV6-1 to TRBJ2-1, with 8 bases identical to TRBD1. CDR1 is MNHNS and CDR2 is SASEGT in the germline V gene. The V gene end was trimmed by 5 bases and the J gene end by 3 bases; junction bases not matched to a gene: 3. The CDR3 totals 14 residues. The CDR3 here is CASSRDRGYNEQFF. In DNA, the CDR3 is TGTGCCAGCAGTCGAGACAGGGGCTACAATGAGCAGTTCTTC.

This chain links TRBV14 with TRBJ2-5; no reliable D call. V was clipped by 1 base and J by 5 bases, with 8 bases between them. The CDR3 runs to 13 residues. CDR1 SGHDN and CDR2 FVKESK come from the germline V gene. CDR3 in DNA: TGTGCCAGCAGCCAAGGTCCTCGGGAGACCCAGTACTTC. Its translation is CASSQGPRETQYF.

The gene calls are TRBV4-1 and TRBJ1-3, with D unresolved. V was cut by 1 base and J by 0 bases, with 7 bases left in between. CDR3 size: 15 residues. Germline CDR1 reads MGHRA; CDR2 reads YSYEKL. The CDR3 region is CASSQGHRSGNTIYF. In DNA form, the CDR3 reads TGCGCCAGCAGCCAAGGGCACCGCTCTGGAAACACCATATATTTT.

The V and J genes are TRBV14 and TRBJ2-1; 7 bases match TRBD2. V shed 2 bases, J shed 3 bases, and the junction held 7 bases outside the gene matches. Germline V gene sequence: CDR1 SGHDN, CDR2 FVKESK. CDR3 size: 16 residues. CDR3 nucleotides: TGTGCCAGCAGCCAACTAGCGGAGTCCTTCTACAATGAGCAGTTCTTC. Translating it yields CASSQLAESFYNEQFF.

The V and J genes are TRBV29-1 and TRBJ1-3, with D uncertain. The germline V gene encodes CDR1 SQVTM and CDR2 ANQGSEA. CDR3 length: 12 amino acids. V dropped 7 bases and J dropped 0 bases, with 7 bases sitting between them. CDR3 DNA sequence: TGCAGCGCAGAGGACTCTGGAAACACCATATATTTT. It codes for CSAEDSGNTIYF.

The chain combines TRBV4-2 with TRBJ1-1; tentative D call: TRBD1 (6 bases). The CDR3 has 14 amino acids. With 1 base removed from V and 0 bases from J, the gap between germline ends came to 6 bases. Per germline, CDR1 LGHNA and CDR2 YNFKEQ. The CDR3 DNA reads TGTGCCAGCAGCCAAGGGACAGTGAACACTGAAGCTTTCTTT. Protein product: CASSQGTVNTEAFF.

The genes are TRBV5-1 and TRBJ1-1, with a possible D match to TRBD1 (5 bases). V dropped 4 bases and J dropped 3 bases, with 13 bases sitting between them. Germline V gene lookup returns CDR1 SGHRS and CDR2 YFSETQ. The CDR3 totals 14 residues. In DNA, the CDR3 is TGCGCCAGCAGCCCCGGGGGGGTGGACACTGAAGCTTTCTTT. Translated, it gives CASSPGGVDTEAFF.

The rearrangement links TRBV5-1 to TRBJ1-6; 7 bases map to TRBD1. This CDR3 comprises 16 residues. Unmatched junction bases numbered 7, after V lost 0 bases and J lost 7 bases. CDR1 and CDR2 from the germline V gene are SGHRS and YFSETQ. The CDR3 DNA reads as TGCGCCAGCAGCTTGGGGGGACAGCTTCGGAATTCACCCCTCCACTTT. Amino acids: CASSLGGQLRNSPLHF.

The V call is TRBV14, the J call TRBJ2-6, with 7 bases lining up with TRBD2. The CDR3 has 19 amino acids. The ends lost 4 bases at V and 0 bases at J; junction bases unmatched: 12. The germline V gene encodes CDR1 SGHDN and CDR2 FVKESK. CDR3 sequence (DNA): TGTGCCAGCAGCCCTTACACGGGGGGATGGGGCTCTGGGGCCAACGTCCTGACTTTC. Translated: CASSPYTGGWGSGANVLTF. The complete variable domain, with remaining parts taken from reference TRBV14 and TRBJ2-6, reads EAGVTQFPSHSVIEKGQTVTLRCDPISGHDNLYWYRRVMGKEIKFLLHFVKESKQDESGMPNNRFLAERTGGTYSTLKVQPAELEDSGVYFCASSPYTGGWGSGANVLTFGAGSRLTVL.